This TCR beta chain was sequenced in a study of T cell responses to AZD1222 COVID-19 vaccine. Study-level results: Spike was spanned by vaccine-associated CD4 TCRs, with dominance at 160-218 and 743-854. Females outnumbered males among donors, who were mostly white British; clonal diversity was possibly underestimated. When two AZD1222 doses had been given, Spike-specific TCR breadth and depth rose. Per reports, nearly half of all spike-specific TCRs target regions that are unmutated in variants.

The length of the CDR3 is 14 residues. V lost 0 bases, J lost 5 bases, and 11 bases lay in between. CDR1 and CDR2 (germline): SGDLS, YYNGEE. Generated by immunoSEQ multiplex PCR, the TCRdb table keeps only in-frame clones and is missing some. The sample lists over 100,000 clones; over 75% were seen once. Only one count was recorded for this clone. As yet, its antigen is unknown. Sequencing was performed on peripheral blood, taken on day 0 of AZD1222 vaccination. The clonotype was recovered from an adult in good health. The V gene is TRBV9, the J gene TRBJ2-5; D may be TRBD2 (5 bases). CDR3 nucleotides: TGTGCCAGCAGCGTAGTTCCCCTAGCTGAGACCCAGTACTTC. Translation: CASSVVPLAETQYF.